This T cell receptor beta chain was retrieved from a study of shared T cell receptors in the human thymus. The CDR3 loop spans 14 amino acids. With 0 bases removed from V and 4 bases from J, the gap between germline ends came to 9 bases. Germline V gene data show CDR1 as SGHDN and CDR2 as FVKESK. Produced via immunoSEQ multiplex PCR; TCRdb's table is partial and in-frame only. The data hold hundreds of thousands of clones, with more than 75% observed a single time. The same data also went into a second study, on human thymus T cells.

This sequence was found in a boy younger than two with a congenital heart defect. Input material: thymocytes. The chain combines TRBV14 with TRBJ1-2; no definite D call. The CDR3 region has the DNA TGTGCCAGCAGCCAAGAACCAGGCACCTATGGCTACACCTTC. Encoded protein: CASSQEPGTYGYTF.